The 14 T cell receptor beta chains reported below all come from one sample, sequenced in a study of blood T cell repertoires in COVID-19. Method: immunoSEQ multiplex PCR; TCRdb's copy keeps in-frame clones and lacks some. The data show some 39,000 clones, with roughly three quarters seen just once and roughly a quarter held by the top ten. The sample was peripheral blood. Receptors were obtained from a man aged 80 or over with acute or convalescent COVID-19.

This rearrangement joins TRBV28 to TRBJ1-1; D possibly corresponds to TRBD1 (6 bases). The V end was cut by 8 bases, the J end by 2 bases, with 21 bases between. The CDR3 is 16 residues long. The germline V gene encodes CDR1 MDHEN and CDR2 SYDVKM. CDR3: CASLPGAGRENTEAFF. In DNA, the CDR3 is TGTGCCAGCTTGCCGGGGGCAGGGAGGGAAAACACTGAAGCTTTCTTT. Together with reference TRBV28 and TRBJ1-1, the CDR3 gives the full variable domain: DVKVTQSSRYLVKRTGEKVFLECVQDMDHENMFWYRQDPGLGLRLIYFSYDVKMKEKGDIPEGYSVSREKKERFSLILESASTNQTSMYLCASLPGAGRENTEAFFGQGTRLTVV.

The V and J genes are TRBV7-2 and TRBJ2-1; tentative D call: TRBD1 (6 bases). Trimming removed 3 bases at V and 7 bases at J, with 16 bases between. CDR3 size: 15 residues. Germline V gives CDR1 SGHTA, CDR2 FQGNSA. Written as DNA, the CDR3 is TGTGCCAGCAGCTTCTTACAGGGCGGAGTGAATGAGCAGTTCTTC. This translates into CASSFLQGGVNEQFF. Based on the CDR3 plus reference TRBV7-2 and TRBJ2-1, the full variable domain is GAGVSQSPSNKVTEKGKDVELRCDPISGHTALYWYRQSLGQGLEFLIYFQGNSAPDKSGLPSDRFSAERTGGSVSTLTIQRTQQEDSAVYLCASSFLQGGVNEQFFGPGTRLTVL.

The V gene is TRBV5-4, the J gene TRBJ1-5; D might be TRBD1 (6 bases). CDR3 length equals 13 residues. CDR1 is SGHNT and CDR2 is YYREEE in the germline V gene (reference sequence). V lost 4 bases to trimming and J lost 6 bases, with 11 bases between them. CDR3 sequence: CASSTQGSQPQHF. DNA for the CDR3: TGTGCCAGCAGCACACAGGGTTCTCAGCCCCAGCATTTT.

The J gene is TRBJ2-1, the V gene TRBV19; 9 nucleotides match TRBD2. Germline CDR1 reads LNHDA; CDR2 reads SQIVND (reference sequence). This CDR3 region has 16 residues. Trimming removed 1 base from V and 7 bases from J; junction bases left unmatched: 8. CDR3 DNA sequence: TGTGCCAGTAGTATAGTGCGGGAGGGCCTGGGGAATGAGCAGTTCTTC. Protein product: CASSIVREGLGNEQFF.

V and J are TRBV7-8 and TRBJ2-2; TRBD2 matches at 11 bases. Per the germline V gene, CDR1 is SGHVS and CDR2 is FQNEAQ. V shed 4 bases and J 2 bases; nucleotides not matched to a gene: 3. This CDR3 comprises 16 residues. CDR3 sequence: CASSSGLAGNTGELFF. Written as DNA, the CDR3 is TGTGCCAGCAGCTCCGGACTAGCGGGTAACACCGGGGAGCTGTTTTTT.

This clone was picked up a small number of times. J is TRBJ2-7 and V is TRBV9; 9 bases map to TRBD1. Germline CDR1 reads SGDLS; CDR2 reads YYNGEE. Trimming removed 3 bases from V and 1 base from J; junction bases left unmatched: 5. This CDR3 contains 15 residues. In nucleotides, the CDR3 is TGTGCCAGCAGCGAGGGACAGGGTTGGTCCTACGAGCAGTACTTC. Protein sequence: CASSEGQGWSYEQYF.

V is TRBV11-2 and J is TRBJ2-3; 10 nucleotides match TRBD2. Germline V CDR1 and CDR2: SGHAT, FQNNGV. J gave up 1 base and V 2 bases, and 3 bases lay outside the gene matches. The CDR3 is 16 residues long. The CDR3 reads CASSLSAGGRTDTQYF. The CDR3 DNA reads TGTGCCAGCAGCTTATCAGCGGGAGGGCGCACAGATACGCAGTATTTT.

The genes are TRBV18 and TRBJ1-1; possibly TRBD1 for D (6 bases). V lost 6 bases, J lost 10 bases, and 18 bases lay in between. This CDR3 has 13 amino acids. The V gene's germline CDR1 is KGHSH and CDR2 LQKENI. Here the CDR3 DNA reads TGTGCCAGCTCCCCCAACAGGGAGACAGGAGCTTTCTTT. Its protein is CASSPNRETGAFF.

The chain has TRBV5-4 and TRBJ1-1, with no clear D. V was cut by 4 bases and J by 0 bases, with 13 bases left in between. The germline gives CDR1 SGHNT, CDR2 YYREEE (reference sequence). The CDR3 has 15 amino acids. Here the CDR3 DNA reads TGTGCCAGCAGCCCCCCTCGAGATTTGAACACTGAAGCTTTCTTT. It codes for CASSPPRDLNTEAFF.

The chain has TRBV5-5 and TRBJ2-3; TRBD1 might be the D (6 bases). The CDR3 totals 16 residues. Looked up from germline, CDR1 is SGHKS and CDR2 is YYEKEE (reference sequence). With 0 bases removed from V and 0 bases from J, the gap between germline ends came to 11 bases. DNA of the CDR3: TGTGCCAGCAGCTTGGTTTCTGGGGGCAGCACAGATACGCAGTATTTT. As protein: CASSLVSGGSTDTQYF.

The chain combines TRBV3-1 (or the pseudogene TRBV3-2) with TRBJ2-6, with TRBD2 matching over 7 bases. Germline V gene data show CDR1 as LGHDT and CDR2 as YNNKEL (reference sequence). The CDR3 loop spans 17 amino acids. V gave up 1 base and J gave up 0 bases; unmatched junction bases: 3. The CDR3 DNA is TGTGCCAGCAGCCAAGGGACTAGGGGCTCTGGGGCCAACGTCCTGACTTTC. The encoded protein is CASSQGTRGSGANVLTF.

J is TRBJ2-5 and V is TRBV6-1; the D gene is possibly TRBD2 (7 bases). The CDR3 loop spans 15 amino acids. V was trimmed by 2 bases and J by 4 bases, leaving 14 bases between them. Germline V CDR1 and CDR2: MNHNS, SASEGT. CDR3 sequence reads: CASSELGGRGETQYF. CDR3 nucleotides: TGTGCCAGCAGTGAACTAGGGGGGAGGGGAGAGACCCAGTACTTC.

J is TRBJ1-5 and V is TRBV2, with 7 bases matching TRBD1. There are 14 residues in the CDR3. In germline, CDR1 is SNHLY, CDR2 FYNNEI. The trim removed 6 bases at V and 3 bases at J, leaving 5 bases unmatched. CDR3 DNA sequence: TGTGCCAGCAGGGGGGACAGTTACAATCAGCCCCAGCATTTT. Protein product: CASRGDSYNQPQHF.

The chain recombines TRBV5-1 with TRBJ1-2; D ambiguous. Germline CDR1 and CDR2: SGHRS and YFSETQ. Trimming removed 4 bases at V and 8 bases at J, with 12 bases between. This CDR3 is 12 amino acids long. CDR3 DNA sequence: TGCGCCAGCAGCCCTGGGGAGCGAGGCTACACCTTC. It yields the protein CASSPGERGYTF.